Sequencing of this T cell receptor (beta chain) was carried out in a study of Ad26.COV2.S vaccination and SARS-CoV-2 variants. Study context: Doses of Ad26.COV2.S were injected into muscle once or twice, 56 days apart.

Assay: immunoSEQ multiplex PCR; the TCRdb copy retains only in-frame clones and omits some. The repertoire holds about 410,000 clones, with approximately 90% as singletons. Study-wide results and limits: Participants given vaccine showed non-spike TCR breadth similar to that of placebo recipients. Vaccinees reportedly had broad spike-specific CD8+ and CD4+ T cell responses. Vaccinees showed greater spike-specific TCR breadth than placebo recipients.

Regarding this clone: As yet, its antigen is unknown.

Treatment here: about 20 received Ad26.COV2.S at low or high dose, single or two shots; 5 received placebo; per-sample allocation not given. Day 63 after the first injection of vaccine or placebo was the sampling time. Material: peripheral blood, obtained in a trial of Ad26.COV2.S vaccine versus placebo. The receptor was derived from a person between 18 and 60 years old who received the Ad26.COV2.S COVID-19 vaccine or a placebo.

CDR3: CASSLSIGNTIYF. The CDR3 DNA is TGTGCCAGCAGTTTATCGATTGGAAACACCATATATTTT. This chain joins TRBV27 and TRBJ1-3, with unresolved D. V lost 0 bases and J 3 bases, leaving 3 bases between the germline ends. The length of the CDR3 is 13 residues. CDR1 is MNHEY, CDR2 SMNVEV, per germline (reference sequence).